This TCR beta chain was obtained from a study of T cells in Graves' hyperthyroidism and ophthalmopathy (dated by TCRdb to about 2019). As for the study more broadly: Peripheral blood was sampled at the time of initial diagnosis, prior to any treatment. To identify distinguishing TCR V-J signatures, a discovery cohort of about 100 patients was used, comprising 43 with Graves' ophthalmopathy and 55 to 65 with stable Graves' hyperthyroidism. An independent validation cohort of around 19 hyperthyroidism patients and about 16 patients who later progressed to ophthalmopathy tested prospective prediction of ophthalmopathy. The roughly 90 discovery patients were divided at random into training and test sets in a 7:3 ratio. The study also compared thyroid tissue and blood T-cell repertoires from 5 to 7 Graves' hyperthyroidism patients. Following sampling, methimazole starting at 30 mg daily was given to hyperthyroidism patients, and high-dose intravenous methylprednisolone was given to ophthalmopathy patients. TCR Vbeta CDR3 sequencing of roughly 140 peripheral blood samples (more than 40 ophthalmopathy, around 80 hyperthyroidism and approximately 17 progressor patients) is reported in the paper.

At the junction V is shortened by 4 bases and J by 7 bases, with 14 bases in between. The CDR3 runs 14 residues from the cysteine to the phenylalanine. CDR3 DNA only is kept here, 42 bases in frame from base 1. Sequences MGHRA (CDR1) and YSYEKL (CDR2) are obtained from the germline V gene. The TCR beta CDR3 regions were amplified from the RNA transcripts. For the first round of RT-PCR on the TCR CDR3, the HTBI primer set was used together with the Qiagen OneStep RT-PCR kit. The libraries were constructed in a second round of multiplex PCR and then size-selected and purified. Paired-end sequencing of the libraries was performed with 100 bp reads on an Illumina HiSeq2000. The paper's data handling went like this. SOAPnuke was used to process the raw data, removing reads that contained adapters or uncalled bases, had a mean Phred below 15, or lacked an exact match to the constant primer or identifier. COPE v1.2.5 was used to merge high-quality paired reads, and clonotypes were defined as unique nucleotide sequences. MiTCR v1.1 was used to align clonotypes to the IMGT TRBV, TRBD and TRBJ reference segments. The analysis was restricted to V-J combinations with a frequency above 0.0001, which together covered over 99% of the repertoires. The TCS score was defined as the ratio of F50 (clonal expansion) to E x V (chaos), calculated using BLOSUM62-based TCRdist between CDR3 peptides within each V-J. Welch's t-statistics and random forest reduced 514 V-J features to 10 to 15, which were used in a naive Bayes classifier (R e1071). The public reads were quality trimmed at Q25 with fastp and then assembled into clones with MiXCR by TCRdb, keeping productive beta chains. Every entry covers one CDR3 protein and lists the most common genes and DNA from its rows. The V and J calls follow TCRdb's processing rather than the paper's. Across this sample there are under 400,000 distinct CDR3 sequences, with 16% seen only once. Of the sample, roughly 31% falls within the top ten clones.

This clonotype was recorded at least ten times. Its antigen has not been determined. Qualities for individual bases were not recorded, and no much larger clone is one base off. Stable Graves' hyperthyroidism was defined as the absence of progression to ophthalmopathy over 18 months of follow-up. Hyperthyroidism patients were newly diagnosed, had a disease duration of under 2 months, and were aged 18 to 65 years. The study excluded patients with uncontrolled infections, other autoimmune diseases, pregnancy or lactation. Diagnoses were established on the basis of clinical symptoms, serum thyroxine and TRAb, thyroid ultrasound, and orbital computed tomography. Ficoll-Paque density gradient centrifugation was used to isolate PBMCs from around 9.1 ml of fresh peripheral blood. Total RNA was extracted using Trizol reagent, and RNA quality was assessed on an Agilent 2100 Bioanalyzer. General study outcomes and caveats: A 13 V-J signature model separated ophthalmopathy from stable hyperthyroidism, with about 88% sensitivity and 81.08% specificity in cross-validation and 80%/75% in testing. During validation, the model predicted progression to ophthalmopathy a median of roughly six months ahead of onset, with around 71% sensitivity and roughly 72% specificity. Most expanded thyroid clonotypes (frequency above 0.001) were also detected in blood, a finding suggesting that blood repertoires may reflect thyroid immune responses. Sample size was not statistically predetermined, and investigators were not blinded to group allocation.

The chain was built from TRBV4-1 and TRBJ1-5, with TRBD1 as a weak D call on 6 bases. The TCR originated in a young man with Graves' hyperthyroidism. Sequences were obtained from blood. At the DNA level, the sequence is TGCGCCAGCAGCCCCGACAGGCAGAGGCAGCCCCAGCATTTT. This sequence encodes CASSPDRQRQPQHF.